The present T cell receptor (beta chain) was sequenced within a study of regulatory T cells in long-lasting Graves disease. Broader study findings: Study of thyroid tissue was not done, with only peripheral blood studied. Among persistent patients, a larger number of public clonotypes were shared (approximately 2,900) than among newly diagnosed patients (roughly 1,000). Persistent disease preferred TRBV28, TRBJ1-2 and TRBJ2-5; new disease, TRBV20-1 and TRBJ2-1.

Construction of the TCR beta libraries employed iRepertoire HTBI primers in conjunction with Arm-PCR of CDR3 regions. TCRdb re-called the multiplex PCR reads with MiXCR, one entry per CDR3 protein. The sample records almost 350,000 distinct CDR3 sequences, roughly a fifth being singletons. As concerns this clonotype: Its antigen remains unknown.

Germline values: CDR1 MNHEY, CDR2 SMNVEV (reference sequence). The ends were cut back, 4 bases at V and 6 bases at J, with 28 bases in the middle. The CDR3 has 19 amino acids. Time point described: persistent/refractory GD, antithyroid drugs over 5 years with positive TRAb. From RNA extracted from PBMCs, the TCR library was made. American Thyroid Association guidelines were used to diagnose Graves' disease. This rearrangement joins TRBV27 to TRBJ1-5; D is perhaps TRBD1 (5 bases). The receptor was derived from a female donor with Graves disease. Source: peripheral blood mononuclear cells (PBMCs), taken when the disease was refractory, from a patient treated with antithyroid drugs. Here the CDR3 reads CASSSINPLRQGDRQPQHF. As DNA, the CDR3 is TGTGCCAGCAGTTCAATCAATCCCCTCCGTCAGGGAGACCGTCAGCCCCAGCATTTT.